The next 5 T cell receptor beta chains were all read from a single sample in a study of cytotoxic CD8 clonotypes in ibrutinib-treated CLL. Here immunoSEQ multiplex PCR was the method, and the copy in TCRdb shows in-frame clones only, minus some. The repertoire holds over 100,000 clones, with approximately 83% as singletons. The source was PBMCs, collected after 24 months of ibrutinib treatment. These TCRs come from a human donor with chronic lymphocytic leukemia.

The chain links TRBV4-3 to TRBJ2-3, with 12 bases identical to TRBD2. The CDR3 consists of 17 residues. The J segment lost 4 bases and the V segment lost 2 bases, leaving 7 bases of the junction unmatched. Germline CDR1 and CDR2: LGHNA and YSLEER. As DNA, the CDR3 is TGCGCCAGCAGCCAACTGGAGTCTAGCGGGAGGGCAGATACGCAGTATTTT. As protein: CASSQLESSGRADTQYF.

This clone was recorded once. The V call is TRBV29-1, the J call TRBJ2-5, with D perhaps matching TRBD2 (6 bases). Per the germline V gene, CDR1 is SQVTM and CDR2 is ANQGSEA. The CDR3 length is 13 residues. Trimming pared 4 bases from V and 4 bases from J, leaving 13 bases between. The CDR3 sequence: CSVAGARRETQYF. The CDR3 bases are TGCAGCGTTGCGGGAGCCAGGAGAGAGACCCAGTACTTC.

The genes are TRBV28 and TRBJ1-1; D is ambiguous. Germline V CDR1 and CDR2: MDHEN, SYDVKM. The V and J ends lost 4 bases and 1 base respectively, with 10 bases between them. This CDR3 is built from 14 residues. This CDR3 reads CASSSGGKNTEAFF. CDR3 in DNA: TGTGCCAGCAGTTCCGGTGGCAAGAACACTGAAGCTTTCTTT.

This clone came up once. The chain has TRBV6-1 and TRBJ2-5; D ambiguous. V was trimmed by 1 base and J by 2 bases, leaving 11 bases between them. This CDR3 spans 15 amino acids. Germline CDR1 reads MNHNS; CDR2 reads SASEGT. CDR3: CASSEEGRIQETQYF. CDR3 DNA: TGTGCCAGCAGTGAAGAAGGCAGGATACAAGAGACCCAGTACTTC.

This chain links TRBV5-4 with TRBJ2-7; D is perhaps TRBD2 (6 bases). The CDR3 contains 13 residues. CDR1 SGHNT and CDR2 YYREEE come from the germline V gene (reference sequence). V lost 4 bases and J 7 bases, leaving 15 bases between the germline ends. This chain's CDR3 is CASSLRGAGEQYF. The CDR3 DNA reads TGTGCCAGCAGCCTTAGAGGGGCGGGGGAGCAGTACTTC.